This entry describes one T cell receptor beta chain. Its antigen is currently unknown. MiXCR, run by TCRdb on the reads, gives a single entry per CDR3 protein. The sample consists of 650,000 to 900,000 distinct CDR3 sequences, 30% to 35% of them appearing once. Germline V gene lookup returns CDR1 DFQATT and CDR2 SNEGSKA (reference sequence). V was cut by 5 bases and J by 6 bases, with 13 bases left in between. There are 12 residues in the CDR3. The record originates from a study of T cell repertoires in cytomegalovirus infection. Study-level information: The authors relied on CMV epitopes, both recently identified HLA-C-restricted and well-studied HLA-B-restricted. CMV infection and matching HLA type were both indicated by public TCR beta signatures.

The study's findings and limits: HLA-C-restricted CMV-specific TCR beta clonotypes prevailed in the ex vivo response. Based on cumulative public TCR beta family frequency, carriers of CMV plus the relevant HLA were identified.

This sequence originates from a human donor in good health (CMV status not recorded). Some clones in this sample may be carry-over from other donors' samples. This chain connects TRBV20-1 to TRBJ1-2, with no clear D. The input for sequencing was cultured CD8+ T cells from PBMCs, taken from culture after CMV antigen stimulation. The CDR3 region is CSAPQWMDGYTF. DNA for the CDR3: TGCAGTGCTCCCCAGTGGATGGATGGCTACACCTTC.